The sequence of this T cell receptor (beta chain) was determined in a study of T-cell reconstitution after alpha-beta-depleted transplantation in children. Findings and limits, study-wide: Several hundred rapidly expanded clones from non-depleted graft cells reportedly supplied alpha-beta T cells about two months post-transplant.

The CDR3 consists of 16 residues. Losses at the gene ends were 6 bases for V and 2 bases for J; bases not matched to a gene: 6. For this clonotype: Its antigen is as yet unknown.

Library preparation (for TCRbeta) was performed with unique molecular identifiers. One entry per CDR3 protein, called by TCRdb with MiXCR from the PCR reads. This table has almost 600,000 distinct CDR3 sequences, over 20% appearing once. The sample consisted of PBMCs, taken before TCRalphabeta/CD19-depleted stem cell transplant. The source is a boy under two years old with Wiskott-Aldrich syndrome, due to receive a stem cell transplant. The chain has TRBV12-3 or TRBV12-4 and TRBJ2-1, with 11 bases lining up with TRBD2. The chain's CDR3 is CASRTGTSGPYNEQFF. CDR3 sequence (DNA): TGTGCCAGCAGAACCGGGACTAGCGGCCCCTACAATGAGCAGTTCTTC.